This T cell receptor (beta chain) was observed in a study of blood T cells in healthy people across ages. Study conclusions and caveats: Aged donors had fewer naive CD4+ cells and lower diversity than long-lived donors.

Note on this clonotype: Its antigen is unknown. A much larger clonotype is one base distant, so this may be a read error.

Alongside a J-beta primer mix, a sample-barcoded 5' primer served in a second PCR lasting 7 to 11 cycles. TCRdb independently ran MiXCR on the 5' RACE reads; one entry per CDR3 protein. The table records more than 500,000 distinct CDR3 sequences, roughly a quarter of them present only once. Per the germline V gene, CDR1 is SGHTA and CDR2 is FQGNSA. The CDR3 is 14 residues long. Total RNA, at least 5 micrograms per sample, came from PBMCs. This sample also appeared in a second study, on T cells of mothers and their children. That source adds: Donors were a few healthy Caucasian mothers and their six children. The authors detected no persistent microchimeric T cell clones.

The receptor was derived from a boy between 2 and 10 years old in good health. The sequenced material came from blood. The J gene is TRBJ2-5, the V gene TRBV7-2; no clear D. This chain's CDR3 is CASSRGRNHETQYF. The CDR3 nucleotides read TGTGCCAGCAGCCGAGGACGGAACCACGAGACCCAGTACTTC.